The rows below give T cell receptor beta chains drawn from one sample of a study of cytomegalovirus exposure and HLA in healthy donors. The table came from immunoSEQ multiplex PCR; TCRdb's copy has only in-frame clones and leaves some out. The listing records 200,000 or so clones. Sequenced input: PBMCs. The receptors come from a boy between 10 and 17 years old in good health and CMV-seronegative. Each CDR3 is given with its conserved first and last residue. Fields, in order: J gene, V gene, D gene, CDR3 DNA, CDR3 protein. A D gene is named only where the DNA matches it firmly.

TRBJ2-1,TRBV10-3,TRBD2,TGTGCCATCAATAGCGGGAGCTCCTACAATGAGCAGTTCTTC,CAINSGSSYNEQFF
TRBJ2-2,TRBV7-2,TRBD1,TGTGCCAGCAGCCTACGGGACAGTAGAAACACCGGGGAGCTGTTTTTT,CASSLRDSRNTGELFF
TRBJ1-1,TRBV14,-,TGTGCCAGCAGCCAAGGGGTAGGCGGGTTCGGGGGGACTGAAGCTTTCTTT,CASSQGVGGFGGTEAFF
TRBJ1-6,TRBV5-6,-,TGTGCCAGCAGCCCCGACACCGGTAATAATTCACCCCTCCACTTT,CASSPDTGNNSPLHF
TRBJ2-7,TRBV10-1,-,TGCGCCAGCAGTGTGGACACCACCCGCGACGAGCAGTACTTC,CASSVDTTRDEQYF
TRBJ2-5,TRBV7-6,-,TGTGCCAGCAGCAAAAGGGGCTCTCGGACCCTGTACTTC,CASSKRGSRTLYF
TRBJ2-3,TRBV28,TRBD2,TGTGCCAGCAGTCTAGTCCCGGGACTAGCGGGGGGTAGTACAGATACGCAGTATTTT,CASSLVPGLAGGSTDTQYF
TRBJ2-3,TRBV2,TRBD2,TGTGCCAGCAGTGAAAGGGCTAGCGGGGGGGTTCGCGTCACAGATACGCAGTATTTT,CASSERASGGVRVTDTQYF
TRBJ2-7,TRBV2,-,TGTGCCTCCAATAAGGGGGACTCCTACGAGCAGTACTTC,CASNKGDSYEQYF
TRBJ2-7,TRBV4-2,TRBD2,TGTGCCAGCAGCCCAGTCTCGGGAGGGACCTACGAGCAGTACTTC,CASSPVSGGTYEQYF
TRBJ2-3,TRBV5-4,TRBD2,TGTGCCAGCAGCCGACCACTTCCTCTAGCGGGGGGGCCAGATACGCAGTATTTT,CASSRPLPLAGGPDTQYF
TRBJ2-7,TRBV15,-,TGTGCCACCAGCAGAGATCGGGGAAAACCCTACGAGCAGTACTTC,CATSRDRGKPYEQYF
TRBJ1-6,TRBV5-5,TRBD1,TGTGCCAGCAGCTGGCAGGACAGGGGAAATTCACCCCTCCACTTT,CASSWQDRGNSPLHF
TRBJ1-2,TRBV5-1,-,TGCGCCAGCAGCTTGGTGGTGGGGGCAACCAGGGGCTACACCTTC,CASSLVVGATRGYTF
TRBJ2-7,TRBV25-1,-,TGTGCCAGCAGAGCCCCGAGAGGATCCTACGAGCAGTACTTC,CASRAPRGSYEQYF
TRBJ1-1,TRBV28,-,TGTGCCAGCAGTCTGAGGGGAGGGGCCAGCACTGAAGCTTTCTTT,CASSLRGGASTEAFF
TRBJ2-1,TRBV18,-,TGTGCCAGCTCTCCGACACTGACTAACTACAATGAGCAGTTCTTC,CASSPTLTNYNEQFF
TRBJ2-3,TRBV6-1,-,TGTGCCAGCCGAAAGACATGGCCAGATACGCAGTATTTT,CASRKTWPDTQYF
TRBJ1-6,TRBV9,-,TGTGCCAGCAGCGTAGGGGCAGGGCGAAATTCACCCCTCCACTTT,CASSVGAGRNSPLHF
TRBJ1-2,TRBV27,-,TGTGCCACCGCGCTCCAGACAGGCAACTATGGCTACACCTTC,CATALQTGNYGYTF
TRBJ2-5,TRBV9,TRBD2,TGTGCCAGCAGCGCTACGGGTGAGCGGGGAACTCAAGAGACCCAGTACTTC,CASSATGERGTQETQYF
TRBJ2-7,TRBV4-3,TRBD1,TGCGCCAGCAGCCCCGGGACAGGGGAAAACGAGCAGTACTTC,CASSPGTGENEQYF
TRBJ2-7,TRBV6-1,-,TGTGCCAGCAGTCGTGGACAGTTCTACGAGCAGTACTTC,CASSRGQFYEQYF
TRBJ1-1,TRBV19,-,TGTGCCAGTCAGAGGGTAGGCACTGAAGCTTTCTTT,CASQRVGTEAFF
TRBJ1-2,TRBV5-6,TRBD1,TGTGCCAGCAGCTTAGTTCCGGGACAGGGTACAGGCTACACCTTC,CASSLVPGQGTGYTF
TRBJ1-4,TRBV28,TRBD1,TGTGCCAGCAGTTCCCCCAGGGGGTCTAATGAAAAACTGTTTTTT,CASSSPRGSNEKLFF
TRBJ2-3,TRBV7-8,-,TGTGCCAGCACTGGACTTTGGGTTTCGGATACGCAGTATTTT,CASTGLWVSDTQYF